The entry below describes one T cell receptor beta chain. Its antigen is currently unknown. A junction boundary mismatches the germline segment, possibly from a read error. The sample originates from a study of T cell repertoires in ileal Crohn's disease. Study-level information: Operated complications were stricturing disease (roughly 60%) and penetrating disease (about 39%). Thiopurines (about ten) or anti-TNF agents (approximately 20) were given postoperatively to about half.

Germline V gene sequence: CDR1 SGHRS, CDR2 YFSETQ. The CDR3 runs 19 residues. Profiled with immunoSEQ multiplex PCR; TCRdb holds only in-frame clones, not every one. Here the sample spans roughly 7,000 clones, around 93% being singletons. Overall study results and limits: High-frequency clones were more common in sorted CD8 than CD4 cells.

V usage is TRBV5-1 and J usage is TRBJ2-2; 12 nucleotides line up with TRBD2. The specimen sequenced was ileal tissue. The clonotype was recovered from an adult with Crohn's disease. CDR3 sequence (DNA): TGCGCCAGCAGCTCGCTAAATGGACTAGCGGGGACCGAACACCGGGGAGCTGTTTTT. Residues: CASSSLNGLAGTEHRGAVF.